The source of this TCR beta chain is a study of blood T cell repertoires in COVID-19. In the original workflow: Nucleated cell number was recorded as an estimate derived from reference gene primer amplification. Using immunoSEQ multiplex PCR, the repertoire was profiled, and TCRdb retains in-frame clones only, with some absent. D and trimming were read from the DNA, whereas the V and J calls and clone size are those reported in that table. Of approximately 360,000 clones in the sample, 90% are singletons; the top ten hold 6% to 7.5%. This CDR3 is built from 15 residues. The V segment lost 4 bases and the J segment 0 bases; nucleotides outside the gene matches: 2. Germline V gene sequence: CDR1 SGHTA, CDR2 FQGTGA. This clone has just a few counts.

Sample: peripheral blood. The receptor was derived from a man aged 18 to 35 with active or convalescent COVID-19. The gene calls are TRBV7-3 and TRBJ2-2, with TRBD1 matching 7 bases. The CDR3 DNA reads TGTGCCAGCAGCTCCGGGACAGCGAACACCGGGGAGCTGTTTTTT. Translated, it gives CASSSGTANTGELFF. The full variable domain, rest sourced from reference TRBV7-3 and TRBJ2-2, is GAGVSQTPSNKVTEKGKYVELRCDPISGHTALYWYRQSLGQGPEFLIYFQGTGAADDSGLPNDRFFAVRPEGSVSTLKIQRTERGDSAVYLCASSSGTANTGELFFGEGSRLTVL.